This T cell receptor beta chain was captured by sequencing in a study of cytomegalovirus exposure and HLA in healthy donors. This clone was seen only a few times. What it recognizes is unknown. Amplification used 60 Vbeta primers and 13 Jbeta primers. Method: immunoSEQ multiplex PCR; TCRdb's copy keeps in-frame clones and lacks some. The table lists about 160,000 clones, almost 80% of them singletons. J lost 1 base, V lost 4 bases, and 5 bases had no gene match. This CDR3 region has 15 residues. Germline CDR1 and CDR2: MGHRA and YSYEKL. Notes on the study in general: By HLA locus, TCR association rates varied in a later analysis, with DRB1 showing the most and HLA-C the fewest. Available immune exposure information covered CMV serostatus only.

The receptor comes from a woman aged 45-60 years in good health and CMV-seropositive. The sample taken for sequencing was PBMCs. The rearrangement uses TRBV4-1 and TRBJ2-7; 9 bases are shared with TRBD1. The CDR3 reads CASSPGTGKSYEQYF. DNA for the CDR3: TGCGCCAGCAGCCCCGGGACAGGGAAATCCTACGAGCAGTACTTC.